This TCR beta chain is from a study of blood T cell repertoires in COVID-19. Study details: Samples representing acute and convalescent COVID-19 were sourced from the United States, Italy and Spain. T cells, B-cell-depleted T cells, or PBMCs provided the cDNA or gDNA that served as material.

Measured with immunoSEQ multiplex PCR; TCRdb has only the in-frame clones, and not every one. The data show under 350,000 clones, around 89% seen once. Trimming cost V 6 bases and J 8 bases; bases outside gene matches: 4. CDR1 is SGHVS, CDR2 FQNEAQ, per germline. CDR3 length: 13 residues. The V and J genes are TRBV7-8 and TRBJ1-6, with 7 bases aligning to TRBD1. Material: peripheral blood. This sequence originates from a man aged 35-49 years with acute or convalescent COVID-19. CDR3 bases: TGTGCCAGCAGTCGACAGGGCGATTCACCCCTCCACTTT. Protein product: CASSRQGDSPLHF.